This TCR beta chain was identified in a study of shared clonotypes between healthy human individuals. At the level of the study: A donor's plate count was three for CD4 naive and three for CD4 memory; CD8 naive had two and CD8 memory one.

Splitting of each subset's genomic DNA was done evenly across several immunoSEQ plates. Authors' processing steps: Filtering differed for immunoSEQ, which gave only junction sequences without quality scores. TCRdb's table, derived via immunoSEQ multiplex PCR, lists solely in-frame clones and lacks some. The V and J calls and clone size are taken from that table; D and trimming were inferred from the DNA. This table has 2 million to 2.5 million clones, under 97% appearing once. V lost 6 bases and J lost 1, with 16 bases in between. Per germline, CDR1 MNHEY and CDR2 SVGAGI. There are 15 residues in the CDR3. As concerns this clone: Its antigen remains unidentified.

Overall study results and limits: Memory subsets had estimated richness that was generally smaller than that of naive subsets.

The sequencing input was naive CD4+ T cells sorted from blood. The subset here: CD45RA+ positively selected. The source of this sequence is a young man in good health. The chain has TRBV6-5 and TRBJ2-7, with D perhaps TRBD1 (7 bases). The CDR3 sequence is CASSSGAGGSYEQYF. The CDR3 DNA follows: TGTGCCAGCAGCTCCGGGGCAGGGGGGTCCTACGAGCAGTACTTC.